The sample holds a few counts of the clone carrying this T cell receptor beta chain. The antigen remains undetermined. The entry originates in a study of CD8 T cells in ankylosing spondylitis. Study-wide results and limits: Made up of eight or nine highly homologous variants, a TCR beta motif appeared characteristic of ankylosing spondylitis blood. The clones that were linked to disease were reported to be significantly enriched in matched synovial fluid samples from ankylosing spondylitis patients.

Via MiXCR, TCRdb re-called the 5' RACE reads, giving one row per CDR3 protein. The data hold just over 350,000 distinct CDR3 sequences, with approximately 22% observed a single time. This clonotype was sampled from a male donor with ankylosing spondylitis or in good health (not recorded which). The source material was blood, either unsorted or a sorted T cell fraction (not recorded which).

The CDR3 protein is CSANTLSYAGELFF. The CDR3 nucleotides are TGCAGTGCTAACACCCTATCGTATGCCGGGGAGCTGTTTTTT. The chain carries TRBV20-1 and TRBJ2-2; D not resolved. Trimming cost V 4 bases and J 6 bases, with 15 bases left between them. The CDR3 spans 14 residues. Germline V gene sequence: CDR1 DFQATT, CDR2 SNEGSKA (reference sequence).